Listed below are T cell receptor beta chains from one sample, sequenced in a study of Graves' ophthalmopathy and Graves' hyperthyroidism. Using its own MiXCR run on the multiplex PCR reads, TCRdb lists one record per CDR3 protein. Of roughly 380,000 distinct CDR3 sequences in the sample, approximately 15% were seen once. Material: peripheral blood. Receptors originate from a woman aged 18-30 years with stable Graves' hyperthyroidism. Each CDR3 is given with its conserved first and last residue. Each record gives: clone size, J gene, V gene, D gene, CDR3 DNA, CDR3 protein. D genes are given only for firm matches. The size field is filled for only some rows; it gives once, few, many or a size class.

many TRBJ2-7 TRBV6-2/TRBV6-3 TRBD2 TGTGCCAGCAGCCACCTAGCGGGGAGCTACGAGCAGTACTTC CASSHLAGSYEQYF
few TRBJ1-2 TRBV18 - TGTGCCAGCTCACCGACCATCGAGGGCTACACCTTC CASSPTIEGYTF
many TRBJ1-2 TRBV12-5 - TGTGCTAGTGGTTTGGTACTGGGGGAAGTGCTGTATGGCTACACCTTC CASGLVLGEVLYGYTF
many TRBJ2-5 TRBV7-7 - TGTGCTAGCAGCTCAGGGGTTTCCAGTGAGACCCAGTACTTC CASSSGVSSETQYF
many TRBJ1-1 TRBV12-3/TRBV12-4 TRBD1 TGTGCCAGCAGTCCCCGACAGGGGAGCACTGAAGCTTTCTTT CASSPRQGSTEAFF
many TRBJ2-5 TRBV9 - TGTGCCAGCAGCGTAGGTCCAAGAGGGGTGGGAGAGACCCAGTACTTC CASSVGPRGVGETQYF
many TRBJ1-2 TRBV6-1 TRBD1 TGTGCCAGCAGTGCCTTTTCGACAGGGATATATGGCTACACCTTC CASSAFSTGIYGYTF
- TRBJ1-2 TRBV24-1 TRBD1 TGTGCCACCAGTGATGCGGGACAGATCTATGGCTACACCTTC CATSDAGQIYGYTF
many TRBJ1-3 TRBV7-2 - TGTGCCAGCAGCGAAGGAGTTGGAAACACCATATATTTT CASSEGVGNTIYF
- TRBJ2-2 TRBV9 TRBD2 TGTGCCAGCAGCGCCCATCGGGAGGTCAACACCGGGGAGCTGTTTTTT CASSAHREVNTGELFF
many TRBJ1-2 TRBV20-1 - TGCAGTGCTAGAGATAGCAGGGTGTTCTATGGCTACACCTTC CSARDSRVFYGYTF
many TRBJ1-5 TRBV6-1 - TGTGCCAGCAGTGAAAGTCTGGTGCAGCCCCAGCATTTT CASSESLVQPQHF